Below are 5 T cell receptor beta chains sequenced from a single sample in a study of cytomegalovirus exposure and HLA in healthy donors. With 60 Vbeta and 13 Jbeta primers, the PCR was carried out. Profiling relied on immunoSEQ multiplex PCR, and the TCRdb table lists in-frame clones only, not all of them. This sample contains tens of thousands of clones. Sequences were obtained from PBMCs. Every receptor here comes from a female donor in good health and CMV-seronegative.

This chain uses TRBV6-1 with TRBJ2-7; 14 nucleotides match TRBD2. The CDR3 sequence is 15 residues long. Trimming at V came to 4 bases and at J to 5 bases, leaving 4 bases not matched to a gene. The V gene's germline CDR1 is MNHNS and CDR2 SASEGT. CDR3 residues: CASSGGTSGRNEQYF. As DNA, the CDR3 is TGTGCCAGCAGTGGGGGGACTAGCGGGAGAAACGAGCAGTACTTC.

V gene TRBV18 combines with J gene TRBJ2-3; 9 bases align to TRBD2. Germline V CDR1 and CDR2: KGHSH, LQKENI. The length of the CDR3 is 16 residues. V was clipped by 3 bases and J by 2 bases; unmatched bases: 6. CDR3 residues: CASSPSGGLNTDTQYF. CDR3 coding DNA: TGTGCCAGCTCACCTAGCGGGGGACTGAACACAGATACGCAGTATTTT.

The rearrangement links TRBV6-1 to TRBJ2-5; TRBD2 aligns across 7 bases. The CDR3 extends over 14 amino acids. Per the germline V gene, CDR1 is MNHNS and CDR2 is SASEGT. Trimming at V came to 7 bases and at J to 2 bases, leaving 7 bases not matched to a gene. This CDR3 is CASTRKGGQETQYF. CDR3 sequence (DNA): TGTGCCAGCACTAGGAAGGGAGGGCAAGAGACCCAGTACTTC.

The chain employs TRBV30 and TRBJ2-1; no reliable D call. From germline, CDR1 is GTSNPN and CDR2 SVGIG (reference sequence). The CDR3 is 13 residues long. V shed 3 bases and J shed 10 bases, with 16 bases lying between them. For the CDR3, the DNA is TGTGCCTGGAGAACGGGTCTGTTGTCGGAGCAGTTCTTC. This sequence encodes CAWRTGLLSEQFF.

CDR3 sequence (DNA): TGTGCCAGCAGTGAATCCGACAGGGTCTCTGAAGCTTTCTTT. It yields the protein CASSESDRVSEAFF. The chain uses TRBV25-1 and TRBJ1-1, with 7 bases matching TRBD1. The CDR3 length is 14 residues. Germline V gene data show CDR1 as MGHDK and CDR2 as SYGVNS. V gave up 1 base and J gave up 6 bases; unmatched junction bases: 5.